These 13 T cell receptor beta chains were all obtained from the same sample, sequenced in a study of T cell responses to AZD1222 COVID-19 vaccine. The assay was immunoSEQ multiplex PCR, and TCRdb's table has in-frame clones only and misses some. Of 95,000 to 150,000 clones listed, around 88% were seen once; the top ten hold about 5%. The specimen comprised peripheral blood, sampled on day 0 of AZD1222 vaccination. These TCRs come from an adult in good health.

The table lists this clone with a few counts. J is TRBJ1-2 and V is TRBV3-1 (or the pseudogene TRBV3-2); D is possibly TRBD1 (6 bases). The CDR3 totals 19 residues. Per the germline V gene, CDR1 is LGHDT and CDR2 is YNNKEL (reference sequence). V was cut by 0 bases and J by 4 bases, with 24 bases left in between. The CDR3 DNA sequence: TGTGCCAGCAGCCAAGATATTGGGAGGACAGCCCCAGGTGGCTATGGCTACACCTTC. As protein: CASSQDIGRTAPGGYGYTF.

The J gene is TRBJ2-1, the V gene TRBV15; 8 bases agree with TRBD2. Per the germline V gene, CDR1 is LNHNV and CDR2 is YYDKDF (reference sequence). V shed 5 bases and J 0 bases; nucleotides not matched to a gene: 12. There are 18 residues in the CDR3. CDR3 nucleotides: TGTGCCACCAGCGGATTAAATGTAGCGGGGAGCTCCTACAATGAGCAGTTCTTC. The encoded protein is CATSGLNVAGSSYNEQFF.

The V and J genes are TRBV5-1 and TRBJ1-1; TRBD1 might be the D (5 bases). Trimming left V 3 bases short and J 8 bases short, with 14 bases between. The CDR3 totals 13 residues. CDR1 is SGHRS, CDR2 YFSETQ, per germline. The chain's CDR3 is CASSSASGLEAFF. CDR3 nucleotide sequence: TGCGCCAGCAGCTCCGCCTCGGGGCTGGAAGCTTTCTTT.

This chain uses TRBV7-9 with TRBJ1-6, with TRBD1 matching over 10 bases. The J segment lost 6 bases and the V segment lost 6 bases, leaving 2 bases of the junction unmatched. The V gene's germline CDR1 is SEHNR and CDR2 FQNEAQ (reference sequence). The CDR3 is 14 residues long. CDR3 sequence: CASRGDRGNSPLHF. The CDR3 nucleotides read TGTGCCAGCAGAGGGGACAGGGGTAATTCACCCCTCCACTTT.

The CDR3 protein is CASSPGGRETQYF. The CDR3 region has the DNA TGTGCCAGCAGCCCAGGGGGCAGGGAGACCCAGTACTTC. This rearrangement joins TRBV28 to TRBJ2-5; TRBD1 matches at 8 bases. The length of the CDR3 is 13 residues. J was trimmed by 5 bases and V by 6 bases; bases with no gene match: 5. Germline V gene sequence: CDR1 MDHEN, CDR2 SYDVKM.

CDR3 nucleotide sequence: TGTGCCAGCAGCCATCAGGGGGCCTTAAATTCACCCCTCCACTTT. It is translated as CASSHQGALNSPLHF. The rearrangement links TRBV3-1 (or the pseudogene TRBV3-2) to TRBJ1-6; 8 nucleotides align to TRBD1. Trimming cost V 3 bases and J 7 bases; bases outside gene matches: 5. The germline CDR1 and CDR2 sequences are LGHDT and YNNKEL (reference sequence). The CDR3 is made up of 15 amino acids.

The genes are TRBV2 and TRBJ1-1; TRBD1 matches at 9 bases. Losses at the gene ends were 5 bases for V and 4 bases for J; bases not matched to a gene: 14. The CDR3 spans 17 residues. CDR1 and CDR2 (germline): SNHLY, FYNNEI. CDR3 protein: CASSKLQGAWGSTEAFF. The CDR3 DNA is TGTGCCAGCAGTAAACTACAGGGGGCATGGGGTTCCACTGAAGCTTTCTTT.

The chain joins TRBV6-2 or TRBV6-3 to TRBJ1-1; tentatively, D is TRBD1 (5 bases). V was clipped by 5 bases and J by 7 bases, with 5 bases between them. In germline, CDR1 is MNHEY, CDR2 SVGEGT. This CDR3 spans 10 amino acids. The chain's CDR3 is CASSDSEAFF. The CDR3, as DNA: TGTGCCAGCAGTGACAGTGAAGCTTTCTTT.

V usage is TRBV5-4 and J usage is TRBJ1-2; no reliable D call. V was pared by 3 bases and J by 2 bases, with 2 bases between. The CDR3 covers 11 residues. Germline V gives CDR1 SGHNT, CDR2 YYREEE (reference sequence). CDR3 DNA sequence: TGTGCCAGCAGCTCCAACTATGGCTACACCTTC. Translation: CASSSNYGYTF. Drawing the rest from reference TRBV5-4 and TRBJ1-2, the complete variable domain is ETGVTQSPTHLIKTRGQQVTLRCSSQSGHNTVSWYQQALGQGPQFIFQYYREEENGRGNFPPRFSGLQFPNYSSELNVNALELDDSALYLCASSSNYGYTFGSGTRLTVV.

CDR3 DNA: TGTGCCAGTAGTAAGGGCAGGGGGTACGAGCAGTACTTC. The encoded protein is CASSKGRGYEQYF. This rearrangement joins TRBV19 to TRBJ2-7, with 7 bases identical to TRBD1. CDR3 length: 13 residues. The germline gives CDR1 LNHDA, CDR2 SQIVND (reference sequence). V was clipped by 4 bases and J by 4 bases; unmatched bases: 4.

The rearrangement uses TRBV19 and TRBJ1-4; tentative D call: TRBD1 (6 bases). CDR1 is LNHDA and CDR2 is SQIVND in the germline V gene (reference sequence). The CDR3 totals 15 residues. Trimming cost V 6 bases and J 5 bases, with 16 bases left between them. The CDR3 DNA follows: TGTGCCAGTAGCCCGGACAGAACCTTAAATGAAAAACTGTTTTTT. Protein: CASSPDRTLNEKLFF.

The rearrangement links TRBV25-1 to TRBJ1-4, with D possibly matching TRBD1 (5 bases). V lost 3 bases to trimming and J lost 0 bases, with 8 bases between them. Germline V gene lookup returns CDR1 MGHDK and CDR2 SYGVNS. CDR3 size: 15 residues. The DNA of the CDR3 is TGTGCCAGCAGTGAGCAGGGCTCAACTAATGAAAAACTGTTTTTT. It translates to CASSEQGSTNEKLFF.

The chain recombines TRBV19 with TRBJ1-1, with 7 bases matching TRBD1. The trim removed 8 bases at V and 0 bases at J, leaving 6 bases unmatched. The V gene's germline CDR1 is LNHDA and CDR2 SQIVND (reference sequence). The CDR3 has 14 residues. CDR3 coding DNA: TGTGCCAGTTGGCCCGGGACAGTGAACACTGAAGCTTTCTTT. Protein: CASWPGTVNTEAFF. Together with reference TRBV19 and TRBJ1-1, the CDR3 gives the full variable domain: DGGITQSPKYLFRKEGQNVTLSCEQNLNHDAMYWYRQDPGQGLRLIYYSQIVNDFQKGDIAEGYSVSREKKESFPLTVTSAQKNPTAFYLCASWPGTVNTEAFFGQGTRLTVV.